This T cell receptor (beta chain) came from a study of cytomegalovirus exposure and HLA in healthy donors. Study-wide findings and caveats: In vitro, a few CMV-associated chains proved specific for CMV antigens.

Per germline, CDR1 KGHSY and CDR2 FQNENV. This CDR3 spans 19 amino acids. V lost 1 base, J lost 5 bases, and 24 bases lay in between. As for this clone: The antigen is unknown.

The PCR ran on 60 Vbeta and 13 Jbeta primers. TCRdb's table, derived via immunoSEQ multiplex PCR, lists solely in-frame clones and lacks some. The sample has about 200,000 clones; under 90% are singletons. The chain is built from TRBV16 and TRBJ1-5, with D possibly TRBD1 on 5 matching bases. Sequenced sample: PBMCs. This receptor was obtained from a boy younger than 10 in good health and CMV-seronegative. The CDR3 protein is CASSQFYRWGGTGDQPQHF. CDR3 coding DNA: TGTGCCAGCAGCCAATTTTACCGATGGGGGGGAACGGGAGATCAGCCCCAGCATTTT. Variable domain in full (rest from reference TRBV16 and TRBJ1-5): GEEVAQTPKHLVRGEGQKAKLYCAPIKGHSYVFWYQQVLKNEFKFLISFQNENVFDETGMPKERFSAKCLPNSPCSLEIQATKLEDSAVYFCASSQFYRWGGTGDQPQHFGDGTRLSIL.